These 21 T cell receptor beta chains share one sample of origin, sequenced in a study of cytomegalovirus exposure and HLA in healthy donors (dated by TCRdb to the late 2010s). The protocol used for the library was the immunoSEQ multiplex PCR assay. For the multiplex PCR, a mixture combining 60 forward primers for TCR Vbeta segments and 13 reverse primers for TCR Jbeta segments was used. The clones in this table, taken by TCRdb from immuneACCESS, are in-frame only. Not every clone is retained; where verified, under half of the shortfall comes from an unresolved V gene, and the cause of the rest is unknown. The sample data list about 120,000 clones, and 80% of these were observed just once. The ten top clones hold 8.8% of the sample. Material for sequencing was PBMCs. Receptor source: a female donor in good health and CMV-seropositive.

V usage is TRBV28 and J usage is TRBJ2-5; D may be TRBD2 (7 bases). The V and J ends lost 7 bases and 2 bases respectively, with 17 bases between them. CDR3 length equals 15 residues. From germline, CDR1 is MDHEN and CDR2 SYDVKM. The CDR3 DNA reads TGTGCCAGCAATCTTGGGGGGGCCGCGCAAGAGACCCAGTACTTC. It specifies CASNLGGAAQETQYF. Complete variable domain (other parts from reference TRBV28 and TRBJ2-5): DVKVTQSSRYLVKRTGEKVFLECVQDMDHENMFWYRQDPGLGLRLIYFSYDVKMKEKGDIPEGYSVSREKKERFSLILESASTNQTSMYLCASNLGGAAQETQYFGPGTRLLVL.

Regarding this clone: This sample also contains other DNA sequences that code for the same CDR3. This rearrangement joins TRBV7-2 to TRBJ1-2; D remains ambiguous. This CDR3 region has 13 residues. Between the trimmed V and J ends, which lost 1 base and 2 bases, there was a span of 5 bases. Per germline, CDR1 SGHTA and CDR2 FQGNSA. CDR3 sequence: CASSLGQNYGYTF. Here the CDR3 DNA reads TGTGCCAGCAGCTTAGGACAAAACTATGGCTACACCTTC.

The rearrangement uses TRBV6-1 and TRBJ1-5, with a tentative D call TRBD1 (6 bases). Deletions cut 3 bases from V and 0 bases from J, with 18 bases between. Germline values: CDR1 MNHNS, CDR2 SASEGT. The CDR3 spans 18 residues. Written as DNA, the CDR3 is TGTGCCAGCAGTGACCAGGGGTCACAGTTATATAGCAATCAGCCCCAGCATTTT. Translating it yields CASSDQGSQLYSNQPQHF.

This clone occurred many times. The CDR3 loop reads CASSFRTSGGAGEQFF. CDR3 bases: TGTGCCAGCAGCTTCCGGACTAGCGGGGGGGCAGGGGAGCAGTTCTTC. The J gene is TRBJ2-1, the V gene TRBV7-9; the match to TRBD2 covers 15 bases. This CDR3 contains 16 residues. With 3 bases clipped from V and 10 bases from J, the junction kept 7 bases outside the gene matches. The germline V gene has CDR1 SEHNR and CDR2 FQNEAQ (reference sequence). Based on the CDR3 plus reference TRBV7-9 and TRBJ2-1, the full variable domain is DTGVSQNPRHKITKRGQNVTFRCDPISEHNRLYWYRQTLGQGPEFLTYFQNEAQLEKSRLLSDRFSAERPKGSFSTLEIQRTEQGDSAMYLCASSFRTSGGAGEQFFGPGTRLTVL.

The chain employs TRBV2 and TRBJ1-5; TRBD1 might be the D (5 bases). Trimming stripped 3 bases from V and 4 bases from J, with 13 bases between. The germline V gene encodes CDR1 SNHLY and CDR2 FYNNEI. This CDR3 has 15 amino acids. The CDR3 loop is CASSDVGGENQPQHF. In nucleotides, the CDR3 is TGTGCCAGCAGTGACGTGGGGGGGGAAAATCAGCCCCAGCATTTT.

CDR3: CASSRTGYYEQYF. DNA for the CDR3: TGTGCCAGCAGCAGGACAGGATATTACGAGCAGTACTTC. The rearrangement joins TRBV2 to TRBJ2-7, with 7 bases identical to TRBD1. The V and J ends lost 6 bases and 4 bases, in that order; junction bases with no gene match: 6. Germline V gene sequence: CDR1 SNHLY, CDR2 FYNNEI. The CDR3 has 13 residues.

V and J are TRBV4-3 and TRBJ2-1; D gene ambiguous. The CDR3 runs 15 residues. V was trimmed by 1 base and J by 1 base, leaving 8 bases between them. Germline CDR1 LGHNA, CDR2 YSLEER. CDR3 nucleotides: TGCGCCAGCAGCCAAGGAGCCGGTTCCTACAATGAGCAGTTCTTC. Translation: CASSQGAGSYNEQFF.

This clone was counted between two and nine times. The CDR3 sequence is CATGHGGFGANVLTF. The CDR3 region has the DNA TGTGCCACCGGTCACGGGGGATTCGGGGCCAACGTCCTGACTTTC. The rearrangement joins TRBV15 to TRBJ2-6, with a possible D match to TRBD2 (6 bases). Per germline, CDR1 LNHNV and CDR2 YYDKDF (reference sequence). This CDR3 has 15 amino acids. V was shortened by 8 bases and J by 4 bases, with 15 bases between the two germline ends.

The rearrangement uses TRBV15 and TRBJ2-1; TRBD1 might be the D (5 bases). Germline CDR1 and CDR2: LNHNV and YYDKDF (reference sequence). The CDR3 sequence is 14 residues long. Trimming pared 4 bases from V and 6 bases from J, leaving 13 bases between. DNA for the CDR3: TGTGCCACCAGCATGTTCAGGGCCGCCAATGAGCAGTTCTTC. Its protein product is CATSMFRAANEQFF. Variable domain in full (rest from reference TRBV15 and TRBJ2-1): DAMVIQNPRYQVTQFGKPVTLSCSQTLNHNVMYWYQQKSSQAPKLLFHYYDKDFNNEADTPDNFQSRRPNTSFCFLDIRSPGLGDTAMYLCATSMFRAANEQFFGPGTRLTVL.

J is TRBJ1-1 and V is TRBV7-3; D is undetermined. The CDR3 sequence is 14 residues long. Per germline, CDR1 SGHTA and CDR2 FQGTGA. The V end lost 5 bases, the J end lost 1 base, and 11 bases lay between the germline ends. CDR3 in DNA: TGTGCCAGCAGCCCTGGGCCATCGAACACTGAAGCTTTCTTT. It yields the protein CASSPGPSNTEAFF.

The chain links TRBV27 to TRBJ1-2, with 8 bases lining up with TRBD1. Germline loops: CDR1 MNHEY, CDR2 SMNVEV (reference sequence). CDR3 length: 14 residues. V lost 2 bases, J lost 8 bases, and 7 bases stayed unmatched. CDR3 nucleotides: TGTGCCAGCAGTTTAGGGCAGGGGGCACAGGGCTACACCTTC. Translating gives CASSLGQGAQGYTF.

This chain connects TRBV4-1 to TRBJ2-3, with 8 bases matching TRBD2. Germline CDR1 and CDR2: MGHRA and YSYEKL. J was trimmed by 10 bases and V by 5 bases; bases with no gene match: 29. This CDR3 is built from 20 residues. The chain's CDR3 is CASSKNPRENAAGAIGAQYF. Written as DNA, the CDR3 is TGCGCCAGCAGCAAAAATCCACGGGAGAACGCAGCGGGGGCGATCGGGGCGCAGTATTTT.

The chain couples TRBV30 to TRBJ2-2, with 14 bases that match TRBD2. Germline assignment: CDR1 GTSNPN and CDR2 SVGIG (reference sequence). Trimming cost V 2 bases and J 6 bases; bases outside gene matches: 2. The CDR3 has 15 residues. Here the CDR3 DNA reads TGTGCCTGGAGTTTGGGACTAGCGGGAGCCGGGGAGCTGTTTTTT. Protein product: CAWSLGLAGAGELFF.

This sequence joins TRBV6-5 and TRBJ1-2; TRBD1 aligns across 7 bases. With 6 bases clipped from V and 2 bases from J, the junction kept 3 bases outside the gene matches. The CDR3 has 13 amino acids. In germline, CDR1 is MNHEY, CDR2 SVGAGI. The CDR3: CASRETGNYGYTF. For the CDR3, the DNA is TGTGCCAGCAGGGAGACAGGGAACTATGGCTACACCTTC.

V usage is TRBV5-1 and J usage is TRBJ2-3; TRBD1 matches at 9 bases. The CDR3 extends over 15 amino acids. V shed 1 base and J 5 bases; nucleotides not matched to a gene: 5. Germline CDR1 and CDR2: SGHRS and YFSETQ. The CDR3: CASSLTYRGQDTQYF. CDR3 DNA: TGCGCCAGCAGCTTGACCTACAGGGGGCAAGATACGCAGTATTTT.

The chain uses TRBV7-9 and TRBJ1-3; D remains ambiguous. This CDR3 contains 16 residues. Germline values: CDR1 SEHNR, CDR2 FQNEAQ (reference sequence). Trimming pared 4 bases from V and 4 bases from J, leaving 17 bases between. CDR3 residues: CASSSEPVSPGNTIYF. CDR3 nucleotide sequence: TGTGCCAGCAGCTCCGAACCAGTCAGTCCCGGAAACACCATATATTTT.

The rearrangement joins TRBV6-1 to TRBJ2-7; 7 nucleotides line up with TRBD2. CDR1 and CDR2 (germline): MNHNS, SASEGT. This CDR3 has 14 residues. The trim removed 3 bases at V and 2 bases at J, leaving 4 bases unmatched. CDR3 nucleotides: TGTGCCAGCAGTGAGATTAGCGGGCCCTACGAGCAGTACTTC. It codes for CASSEISGPYEQYF.

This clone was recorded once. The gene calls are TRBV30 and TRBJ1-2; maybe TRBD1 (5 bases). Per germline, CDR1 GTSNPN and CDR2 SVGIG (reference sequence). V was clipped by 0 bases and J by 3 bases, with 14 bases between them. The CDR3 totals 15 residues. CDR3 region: CAWSVRGGAYYGYTF. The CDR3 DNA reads TGTGCCTGGAGTGTACGGGGAGGGGCTTACTATGGCTACACCTTC.

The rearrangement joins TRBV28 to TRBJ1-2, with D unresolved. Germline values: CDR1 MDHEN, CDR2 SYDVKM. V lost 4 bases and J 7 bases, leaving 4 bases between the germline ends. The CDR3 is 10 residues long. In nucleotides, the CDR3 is TGTGCCAGCAGTTCGGGTGGCTACACCTTC. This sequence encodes CASSSGGYTF.

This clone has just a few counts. The CDR3 region has the DNA TGTGCCAGCAGTCCTGGGACAAGTATTAATCAGCCCCAGCATTTT. Its protein product is CASSPGTSINQPQHF. The chain has TRBV27 and TRBJ1-5, with a possible D match to TRBD1 (6 bases). The V gene lost 5 bases and the J gene lost 4 bases, with 15 bases spanning the gap. CDR3 length: 15 residues. Germline V gene data show CDR1 as MNHEY and CDR2 as SMNVEV (reference sequence).

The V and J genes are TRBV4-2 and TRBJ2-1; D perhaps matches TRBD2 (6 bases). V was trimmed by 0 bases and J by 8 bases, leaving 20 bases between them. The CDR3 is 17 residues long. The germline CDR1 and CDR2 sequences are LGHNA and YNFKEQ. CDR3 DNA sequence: TGTGCCAGCAGCCAAGAAGGAACGGGGCGGGGCTGGGATGAGCAGTTCTTC. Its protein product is CASSQEGTGRGWDEQFF.